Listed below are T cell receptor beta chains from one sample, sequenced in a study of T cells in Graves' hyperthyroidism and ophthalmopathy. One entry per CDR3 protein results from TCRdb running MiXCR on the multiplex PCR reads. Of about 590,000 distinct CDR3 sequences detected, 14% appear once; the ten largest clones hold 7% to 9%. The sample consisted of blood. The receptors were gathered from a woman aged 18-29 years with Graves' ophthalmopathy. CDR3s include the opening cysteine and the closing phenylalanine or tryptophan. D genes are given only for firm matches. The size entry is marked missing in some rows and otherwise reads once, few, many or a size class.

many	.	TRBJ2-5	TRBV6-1	TGTGCCAGCTTAAAGGGGGAGACCCAGTACTTC	CASLKGETQYF
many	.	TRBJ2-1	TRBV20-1	TGCAGTGCCGGAAGGGGGATTGTGGGTTCCTACAATGAGCAGTTCTTC	CSAGRGIVGSYNEQFF
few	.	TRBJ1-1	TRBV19	TGTGCCAGTAGTATAGGTGATATAGGGATGAACACTGAAGCTTTCTTT	CASSIGDIGMNTEAFF
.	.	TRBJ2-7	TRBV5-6	TGTGCCAGCAGCTTGCCCGGGGACTCCTACGAGCAGTACTTC	CASSLPGDSYEQYF
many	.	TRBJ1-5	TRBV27	TGTGCCAGCTCGCCCAGCAGGGTAAATCAGCCCCAGCATTTT	CASSPSRVNQPQHF
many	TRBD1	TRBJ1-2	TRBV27	TGTGCCAGCAGTCCACTGGACAGGGGGGAGAATGGCTACACCTTC	CASSPLDRGENGYTF
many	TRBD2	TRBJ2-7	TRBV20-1	TGCAGTGCTAGCCCGACTAGCGCTCGTTACGAGCAGTACTTC	CSASPTSARYEQYF
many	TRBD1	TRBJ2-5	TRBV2	TGTGCCAGCAGTGGACAGGGGGCTGGAGAGACCCAGTACTTC	CASSGQGAGETQYF
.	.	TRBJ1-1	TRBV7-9	TGTGCCATTCCGCGGATGAACACTGAAGCTTTCTTT	CAIPRMNTEAFF
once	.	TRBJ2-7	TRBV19	TGTGCCAGTAGTCCTTCCGGGATGCCCCCCTACGAGCAGTACTTC	CASSPSGMPPYEQYF
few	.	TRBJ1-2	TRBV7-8	TGTGCCAGCAGCTCCGGGACTTTGCTGACCTTC	CASSSGTLLTF
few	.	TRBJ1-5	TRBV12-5	TGTGCTAGTGGGGATAACTGGACACCTAGCAATCAGCCCCAGCATTTT	CASGDNWTPSNQPQHF
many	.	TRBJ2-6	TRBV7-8	TGTGCCAGCAGCTTAGCGGATGGTAGCTCTGGGGCCAACGTCCTGACTTTC	CASSLADGSSGANVLTF
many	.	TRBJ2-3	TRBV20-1	TGCAGTGCTAGAGGGGGGGGCCCAGGTACGCAGTATTTT	CSARGGGPGTQYF
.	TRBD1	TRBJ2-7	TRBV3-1	TGTGCCAGCAGCCACATACAGGGGGCTGTTCGCGAGCAGTACTTC	CASSHIQGAVREQYF
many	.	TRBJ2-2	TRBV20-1	TGCAGTGCTAGACCTAATCGGAGGGGGCAGAGAGACACCGGGGAGCTGTTTTTT	CSARPNRRGQRDTGELFF
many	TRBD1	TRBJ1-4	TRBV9	TGTGCCAGCAGCGCGACAGGGGAAAGTGAAAAACTGTTTTTT	CASSATGESEKLFF
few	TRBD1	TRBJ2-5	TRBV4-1	TGCGCCAGCAGCCAAGTCTTGGCTCGACAGGGGATCCAAGAGACCCAGTACTTC	CASSQVLARQGIQETQYF
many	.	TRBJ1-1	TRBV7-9	TGTGCCAGCAGCTTCCTCCTCAGACTGGCGTCCGCTGAAGCTTTCTTT	CASSFLLRLASAEAFF
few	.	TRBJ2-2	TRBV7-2	TGTGCCAGCAGCTTTAGGGTCGCCACCGGGGAGCTGTTTTTT	CASSFRVATGELFF
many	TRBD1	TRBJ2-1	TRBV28	TGTGCCAGCAGTTTGACAGGGTCGAGGAATGAGCAGTTCTTC	CASSLTGSRNEQFF
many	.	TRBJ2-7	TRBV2	TGTGCCAGCAATGGACAGAGCTCCTACGAGCAGTACTTC	CASNGQSSYEQYF
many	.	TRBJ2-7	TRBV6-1	TGTGCCAGCAGTTATTCCCCTCCCGGGACCTACGAGCAGTACTTC	CASSYSPPGTYEQYF
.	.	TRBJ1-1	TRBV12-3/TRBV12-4	TGTGCCACCGAGGGGGACACTGAAGCTTTCTTT	CATEGDTEAFF
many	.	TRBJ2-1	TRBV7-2	TGTGCCAGCAGCTTAGCGATCGTCAATGAGCAGTTCTTC	CASSLAIVNEQFF
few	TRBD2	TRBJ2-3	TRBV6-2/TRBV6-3	TGTGCCAGCAGTTTAAGTGCGGGAGGGCCCGGGGGCACAGATACGCAGTATTTT	CASSLSAGGPGGTDTQYF
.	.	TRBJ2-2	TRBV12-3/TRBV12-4	TGTGCCACCAGTGATTTAGGAGGGTCATCCACCGGGGAGCTGTTTTTT	CATSDLGGSSTGELFF
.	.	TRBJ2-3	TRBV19	TGTGCCAGTAGTATAGCTCTCCCAGATACGCAGTATTTT	CASSIALPDTQYF
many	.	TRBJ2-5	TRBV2	TGTGCCAGCAGGAAGGGGGCGGGGTTCCAAGAGACCCAGTACTTC	CASRKGAGFQETQYF
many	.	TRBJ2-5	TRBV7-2	TGTGCCAGCAACCCCAACGGGAGTGAAGAGACCCAGTACTTC	CASNPNGSEETQYF
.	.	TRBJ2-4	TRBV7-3	TGTGCCAGCAGCCTAACCCCGGCAGGGCCTATCAAAAACATTCAGTACTTC	CASSLTPAGPIKNIQYF
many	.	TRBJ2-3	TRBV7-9	TGTGCCAGCAGCTTCGTCAGGCCCAGCACAGATACGCAGTATTTT	CASSFVRPSTDTQYF
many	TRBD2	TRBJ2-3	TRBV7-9	TGTGCCAGCAGCTTAGACGCGGGAGCGTACACAGATACGCAGTATTTT	CASSLDAGAYTDTQYF
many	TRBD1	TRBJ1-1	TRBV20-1	TGCAGTGCCACGCCCGGACAGGGGAGAACTGAAGCTTTCTTT	CSATPGQGRTEAFF
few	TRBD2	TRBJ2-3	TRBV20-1	TGCAGTGCTAGAGATGTCCGCCTCGGCGGGGGCGGGAGGACAGCCCGCTCGAATACGCAGTATTTT	CSARDVRLGGGGRTARSNTQYF
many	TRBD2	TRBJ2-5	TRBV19	TGTGCCAGTAGTCCAACAGGGACTAGCGGAGAAGAGACCCAGTACTTC	CASSPTGTSGEETQYF
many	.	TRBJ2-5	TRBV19	TGTGCCAGTAGGGGAAGCGGTGGCGAGACCCAGTACTTC	CASRGSGGETQYF
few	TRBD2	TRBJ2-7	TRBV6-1	TGTGCCAGCAGTCCCCATGGGGGGGAAACCTACGAGCAGTACTTC	CASSPHGGETYEQYF
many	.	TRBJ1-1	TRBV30	TGTGCCTGGAGTGTAGAGGGCGTGGGTACTGAAGCTTTCTTT	CAWSVEGVGTEAFF
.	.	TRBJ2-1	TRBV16	TGTGCCAGCAGCCATCGGGCTTCATTCTCCTACAATGAGCAGTTCTTC	CASSHRASFSYNEQFF
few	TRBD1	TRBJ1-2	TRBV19	TGTGCCAGTACGGGGACAGGGTTCGCGCACTATGGCTACACCTTC	CASTGTGFAHYGYTF
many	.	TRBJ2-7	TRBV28	TGTGCCAGCATCGGGCTAGACTCCAGCTCCTACGAGCAGTACTTC	CASIGLDSSSYEQYF
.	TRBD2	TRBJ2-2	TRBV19	TGTGCCAGTAGTCCCGGACTAGCCGACAACACCGGGGAGCTGTTTTTT	CASSPGLADNTGELFF
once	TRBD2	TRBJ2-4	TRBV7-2	TGTGCCAGCAGCTCACAGCCACTAGCGGGGGTGGGGGCCAAAAACATTCAGTACTTC	CASSSQPLAGVGAKNIQYF
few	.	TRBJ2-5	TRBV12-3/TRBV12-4	TGTGCCAGCAGTTTAGGATCTAGCGTGGAGACCCAGTACTTC	CASSLGSSVETQYF
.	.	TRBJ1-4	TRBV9	TGTGCCAGCAGCGTAACGGCCGGGGAAAGCCGCGAAAAACTGTTTTTT	CASSVTAGESREKLFF
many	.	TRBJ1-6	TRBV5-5	TGTGCCAGCAGCTTGCGAAATTTGGAGAATTCACCCCTCCACTTT	CASSLRNLENSPLHF
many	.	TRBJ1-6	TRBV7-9	TGTGCCAGCAGCGGAGGGGCACAGGGCTTGAATTCACCCCTCCACTTT	CASSGGAQGLNSPLHF
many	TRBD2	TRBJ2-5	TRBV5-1	TGCGCCAGCAGCTTAACGGCGGGAGGAAGGCAAGAGACCCAGTACTTC	CASSLTAGGRQETQYF
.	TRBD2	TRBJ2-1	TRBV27	TGTGCCAGCAGTTTGATGGGAGGACTAGCGGGAGCCCCCCTTAGCTCCTACAATGAGCAGTTCTTC	CASSLMGGLAGAPLSSYNEQFF